The 22 T cell receptor beta chains reported below all come from one sample, sequenced in a study of cytomegalovirus exposure and HLA in healthy donors. The PCR employed 60 Vbeta primers together with 13 Jbeta primers. TCRdb's copy holds only in-frame clones and misses some; the assay was immunoSEQ multiplex PCR. Of around 200,000 clones in the sample, about 75% were seen once. The sample was PBMCs. Receptors were obtained from a male donor in good health and CMV-seronegative.

The chain uses TRBV27 and TRBJ1-1, with TRBD1 as a possible D gene (5 bases). V shed 3 bases and J shed 5 bases, with 19 bases lying between them. The CDR3 contains 16 residues. Germline CDR1 MNHEY, CDR2 SMNVEV (reference sequence). CDR3 in DNA: TGTGCCAGCAGTTTTGGTGGACTAATGGGACCAACTGAAGCTTTCTTT. It translates to CASSFGGLMGPTEAFF.

The chain carries TRBV7-9 and TRBJ1-3; no firm D call. The germline V gene encodes CDR1 SEHNR and CDR2 FQNEAQ (reference sequence). The CDR3 covers 16 residues. V lost 0 bases and J 0 bases, leaving 9 bases between the germline ends. The DNA for the CDR3 is TGTGCCAGCAGCTTAGCCCGGCGGAGCTCTGGAAACACCATATATTTT. Translating it yields CASSLARRSSGNTIYF.

The chain is built from TRBV29-1 and TRBJ2-7; 7 bases fit TRBD1. Germline CDR1 and CDR2: SQVTM and ANQGSEA. The CDR3 has 13 amino acids. V lost 4 bases and J lost 4; bases outside the gene matches: 7. CDR3 sequence (DNA): TGCAGCGTTGCCCCGGGACAGCCTTACGAGCAGTACTTC. As protein: CSVAPGQPYEQYF.

The chain has TRBV5-4 and TRBJ1-2; 7 nucleotides agree with TRBD1. The germline V gene has CDR1 SGHNT and CDR2 YYREEE (reference sequence). The ends lost 0 bases at V and 8 bases at J; junction bases unmatched: 10. The CDR3 sequence is 15 residues long. The CDR3 spells CASSLDRGPSFGYTF. The CDR3 bases are TGTGCCAGCAGCTTGGACAGGGGCCCATCATTCGGCTACACCTTC.

The V call is TRBV28, the J call TRBJ1-5; D gene unclear. The V end lost 8 bases, the J end lost 6 bases, and 14 bases lay between the germline ends. Germline-derived CDR1 and CDR2 are MDHEN and SYDVKM. The length of the CDR3 is 13 residues. CDR3 DNA: TGTGCCAGCTTGGGAGTTGATGGTCAGCCCCAGCATTTT. It specifies CASLGVDGQPQHF.

In its sample, this clone was seen once. This specimen includes other DNA sequences encoding the same CDR3. This rearrangement joins TRBV19 to TRBJ1-5; D may be TRBD1 (5 bases). Germline CDR1 reads LNHDA; CDR2 reads SQIVND (reference sequence). The ends were cut back, 2 bases at V and 4 bases at J, with 9 bases in the middle. CDR3 length equals 14 residues. CDR3 loop: CASSISGGNQPQHF. The CDR3 coding sequence is TGTGCCAGTAGTATATCTGGGGGGAATCAGCCCCAGCATTTT.

The CDR3 loop is CASTSFGRGSSYNEQFF. The CDR3, as DNA: TGTGCCAGTACCTCATTTGGGCGGGGTAGCTCCTACAATGAGCAGTTCTTC. The rearrangement joins TRBV19 to TRBJ2-1; perhaps TRBD2 as D (6 bases). Germline V lookup: CDR1 LNHDA, CDR2 SQIVND (reference sequence). Trimming left V 7 bases short and J 0 bases short, with 19 bases between. This CDR3 has 17 amino acids.

The chain's CDR3 is CASSKTGGYSNQPQHF. The DNA for the CDR3 is TGTGCCAGTAGCAAAACAGGCGGCTATAGCAATCAGCCCCAGCATTTT. The V and J genes are TRBV19 and TRBJ1-5; D may be TRBD1 (5 bases). Trimming removed 6 bases at V and 0 bases at J, with 15 bases between. This CDR3 contains 16 residues. Germline CDR1 reads LNHDA; CDR2 reads SQIVND (reference sequence).

The rearrangement uses TRBV5-5 and TRBJ1-1, with TRBD1 matching over 9 bases. Germline CDR1 reads SGHKS; CDR2 reads YYEKEE (reference sequence). The J segment lost 1 base and the V segment lost 0 bases, leaving 1 base of the junction unmatched. The CDR3 covers 15 residues. CDR3 coding DNA: TGTGCCAGCAGCTTGGGACAGGGGGAGAACACTGAAGCTTTCTTT. Translated, it gives CASSLGQGENTEAFF.

V and J are TRBV9 and TRBJ2-1, with TRBD2 as a possible D gene (5 bases). The V end was cut by 5 bases, the J end by 1 base, with 13 bases between. Germline-derived CDR1 and CDR2 are SGDLS and YYNGEE. This CDR3 has 15 residues. The CDR3, as DNA: TGTGCCAGCAGTTGGACTGACTCTTCCTACAATGAGCAGTTCTTC. It yields the protein CASSWTDSSYNEQFF.

The V and J genes are TRBV11-2 and TRBJ1-1; a possible D gene is TRBD1 (6 bases). V lost 5 bases and J lost 1, with 14 bases in between. CDR3 size: 15 residues. Germline lookup yields CDR1 SGHAT and CDR2 FQNNGV. The CDR3 DNA reads TGTGCCAGCAGCCCCGCAGGGGACGGGAACACTGAAGCTTTCTTT. Translation gives CASSPAGDGNTEAFF.

The V and J genes are TRBV7-2 and TRBJ2-7, with 15 bases lining up with TRBD2. CDR1 and CDR2 (germline): SGHTA, FQGNSA. This CDR3 region has 18 residues. V was clipped by 5 bases and J by 4 bases; unmatched bases: 12. As DNA, the CDR3 is TGTGCCAGCAGCCCCCAAGGGACTAGCGGGAGGAGTAAGTACGAGCAGTACTTC. Residues: CASSPQGTSGRSKYEQYF.

This sequence joins TRBV4-3 and TRBJ2-1, with D perhaps matching TRBD2 (7 bases). The germline V gene encodes CDR1 LGHNA and CDR2 YSLEER. V lost 3 bases and J lost 9, with 18 bases in between. The CDR3 spans 15 residues. The CDR3 sequence: CASSQEGGGQGEQFF. The CDR3 DNA is TGCGCCAGCAGCCAGGAAGGGGGGGGTCAGGGTGAGCAGTTCTTC.

This clone appeared a few times. This sequence joins TRBV6-5 and TRBJ2-7; weak D call: TRBD1 (5 bases). Per the germline V gene, CDR1 is MNHEY and CDR2 is SVGAGI. The germline V and J ends were trimmed by 2 bases and 3 bases, with 8 bases remaining between them. The CDR3 is 13 amino acids. The CDR3 DNA sequence: TGTGCCAGCAGTTACGTTCAGGGCTACGAGCAGTACTTC. Its protein is CASSYVQGYEQYF.

The V gene is TRBV7-9, the J gene TRBJ2-1; perhaps TRBD2 as D (5 bases). V lost 0 bases, J lost 3 bases, and 9 bases lay in between. This CDR3 spans 15 amino acids. The germline gives CDR1 SEHNR, CDR2 FQNEAQ (reference sequence). CDR3 nucleotides: TGTGCCAGCAGCTTAGCGTTCGGGGACTACAATGAGCAGTTCTTC. Encoded protein: CASSLAFGDYNEQFF. Filled out from reference TRBV7-9 and TRBJ2-1, the complete variable domain reads DTGVSQNPRHKITKRGQNVTFRCDPISEHNRLYWYRQTLGQGPEFLTYFQNEAQLEKSRLLSDRFSAERPKGSFSTLEIQRTEQGDSAMYLCASSLAFGDYNEQFFGPGTRLTVL.

The chain is built from TRBV6-6 and TRBJ2-7; TRBD1 matches 7 bases. Germline V CDR1 and CDR2: MNHNY, SVGAGI (reference sequence). The trim removed 5 bases at V and 5 bases at J, leaving 6 bases unmatched. This CDR3 region has 13 residues. CDR3 region: CASSASTGNEQYF. CDR3 nucleotides: TGTGCCAGCAGTGCCTCGACAGGGAACGAGCAGTACTTC.

This clone showed up just a few times. The chain has TRBV10-3 and TRBJ1-2; 8 bases match TRBD1. V shed 2 bases and J 5 bases; nucleotides not matched to a gene: 4. CDR3 length: 14 residues. Looked up from germline, CDR1 is ENHRY and CDR2 is SYGVKD. This CDR3 reads CAISEDRGTYGYTF. The CDR3 DNA sequence: TGTGCCATCAGTGAGGACAGGGGAACATATGGCTACACCTTC.

J is TRBJ2-7 and V is TRBV9, with 9 bases fitting TRBD2. V lost 4 bases and J lost 3; bases outside the gene matches: 5. The CDR3 contains 14 residues. Germline CDR1 is SGDLS and CDR2 is YYNGEE. The CDR3 reads CASSPGTSRYEQYF. The CDR3 DNA reads TGTGCCAGCAGCCCCGGGACTAGCCGCTACGAGCAGTACTTC.

This chain links TRBV5-1 with TRBJ1-4, with TRBD1 as a possible D gene (6 bases). Trimming took off 1 base at V and 3 bases at J, with 10 bases between the two ends. The V gene's germline CDR1 is SGHRS and CDR2 YFSETQ. This CDR3 has 15 residues. CDR3 in amino acids: CASSLLTGPNEKLFF. The CDR3 nucleotides are TGCGCCAGCAGCTTGCTGACAGGCCCTAATGAAAAACTGTTTTTT.

This clone was recorded once. V gene TRBV28 combines with J gene TRBJ1-2; D is ambiguous. Trimming shortened V by 4 bases and J by 7 bases, and 19 bases separated the two germline ends. Germline lookup yields CDR1 MDHEN and CDR2 SYDVKM. The CDR3 contains 15 residues. This CDR3 reads CASSSHVITESGYTF. The CDR3 bases are TGTGCCAGCAGTTCCCACGTAATAACAGAGTCTGGCTACACCTTC.

The chain carries TRBV28 and TRBJ1-5, with D maybe TRBD1 (5 bases). Germline-derived CDR1 and CDR2 are MDHEN and SYDVKM. CDR3 length equals 14 residues. Trimming pared 3 bases from V and 7 bases from J, leaving 13 bases between. CDR3 in amino acids: CASSLRSGRQPQHF. CDR3 DNA sequence: TGTGCCAGCAGTTTGCGTTCAGGGCGGCAGCCCCAGCATTTT.

The rearrangement links TRBV19 to TRBJ2-1; TRBD1 matches 7 bases. Germline V gene lookup returns CDR1 LNHDA and CDR2 SQIVND (reference sequence). V lost 4 bases, J lost 5 bases, and 5 bases stayed unmatched. This CDR3 spans 14 amino acids. The DNA of the CDR3 is TGTGCCAGTAGTAGACAGGGTGAGGACAATGAGCAGTTCTTC. It yields the protein CASSRQGEDNEQFF.